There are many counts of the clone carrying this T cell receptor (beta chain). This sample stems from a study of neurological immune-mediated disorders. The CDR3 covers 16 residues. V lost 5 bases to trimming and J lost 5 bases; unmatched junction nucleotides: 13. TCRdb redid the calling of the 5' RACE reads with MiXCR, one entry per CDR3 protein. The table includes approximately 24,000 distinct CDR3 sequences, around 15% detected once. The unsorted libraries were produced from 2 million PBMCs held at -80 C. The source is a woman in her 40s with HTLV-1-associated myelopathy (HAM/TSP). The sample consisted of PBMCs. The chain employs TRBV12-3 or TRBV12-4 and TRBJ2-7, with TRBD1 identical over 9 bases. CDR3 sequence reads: CASSRRRWDRDNEQYF. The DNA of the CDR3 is TGTGCCAGCAGTCGGCGAAGGTGGGACAGGGACAACGAGCAGTACTTC.